The subject of this entry is one T cell receptor beta chain. What it binds is unknown. CDR3 length equals 16 residues. V dropped 1 base and J dropped 0 bases, with 12 bases sitting between them. CDR1 and CDR2 (germline): KGHSH, LQKENI. This record comes from a study of cytomegalovirus exposure and HLA in healthy donors. Findings and caveats of the study: Later analysis showed most CMV-associated TCR beta chains appearing HLA-restricted.

The PCR contained 60 Vbeta and 13 Jbeta primers. Assay: immunoSEQ multiplex PCR; the TCRdb copy retains only in-frame clones and omits some. The sample contains 200,000 to 250,000 clones, roughly three quarters of which appear only once. The chain links TRBV18 to TRBJ1-1; D perhaps matches TRBD1 (5 bases). Sequencing used PBMCs. This TCR derives from a man between 50 and 59 years old in good health and CMV-seronegative. CDR3 DNA sequence: TGTGCCAGCTCACCACTAACTCCCAGGGTGAACACTGAAGCTTTCTTT. Its protein is CASSPLTPRVNTEAFF.